One sample yielded the 32 T cell receptor beta chains listed below, sequenced in a study of beta chain features in type 1 diabetes (dated by TCRdb to the late 2010s). The library came from the immunoSEQ multiplex PCR assay. The entire amount of isolated RNA was reverse transcribed using the High Capacity cDNA Reverse Transcription Kit, so the sequenced TCRB transcripts were expressed ones. TCRdb limited this immuneACCESS table to in-frame rearrangements with V and J called. A share of clones is missing; checked studies link under half to unresolved V genes, and the rest is unexplained. This sample is represented by approximately 380,000 clones; about 14% of them were singletons. The ten top clones hold under 0.02% of the sample. Sequenced input: naive CD4+ T cells from blood. In light of the paper, this sample's cell subset or site label describes: true naive CD4+ T cells. All receptors derive from a young woman in good health.

This sequence joins TRBV10-3 and TRBJ2-6; TRBD1 aligns across 9 bases. With V trimmed by 4 bases and J by 2 bases, 6 bases remained unmatched. Per the germline V gene, CDR1 is ENHRY and CDR2 is SYGVKD. CDR3 length: 17 residues. CDR3 amino acids: CAISADRGRPGANVLTF. DNA for the CDR3: TGTGCCATCAGTGCGGACAGGGGTAGACCTGGGGCCAACGTCCTGACTTTC.

This chain uses TRBV4-3 with TRBJ1-2, with D perhaps TRBD1 (5 bases). V lost 1 base, J lost 6 bases, and 12 bases lay in between. The CDR3 runs 14 residues. Germline CDR1 reads LGHNA; CDR2 reads YSLEER. The CDR3 is CASSQGRGYDGYTF. The CDR3 region has the DNA TGCGCCAGCAGCCAAGGTCGGGGGTACGATGGCTACACCTTC.

This clone was seen a few times. The rearrangement uses TRBV4-1 and TRBJ1-5; a possible D gene is TRBD1 (5 bases). Trimming took off 2 bases at V and 1 base at J, with 15 bases between the two ends. CDR1 is MGHRA, CDR2 YSYEKL, per germline. The CDR3 contains 17 residues. The CDR3 sequence is CASSQWVVGQSNQPQHF. The CDR3, as DNA: TGCGCCAGCAGCCAATGGGTTGTGGGGCAGAGCAATCAGCCCCAGCATTTT.

This clone was counted between two and nine times. V is TRBV7-9 and J is TRBJ2-1, with D possibly matching TRBD1 (5 bases). Trimming removed 5 bases from V and 9 bases from J, with 17 bases in between. CDR3 length equals 14 residues. Per the germline V gene, CDR1 is SEHNR and CDR2 is FQNEAQ (reference sequence). In DNA, the CDR3 is TGTGCCAGCAGCCTATTTAATCAGGGCTCTGAGCAGTTCTTC. Protein: CASSLFNQGSEQFF.

This clone showed up just a few times. The rearrangement joins TRBV30 to TRBJ1-1; D remains ambiguous. The germline V gene has CDR1 GTSNPN and CDR2 SVGIG (reference sequence). V gave up 2 bases and J gave up 4 bases, with 8 bases separating them. This CDR3 spans 12 amino acids. The CDR3 spells CAWSRVGTEAFF. DNA of the CDR3: TGTGCCTGGAGTCGGGTGGGCACTGAAGCTTTCTTT.

This chain uses TRBV27 with TRBJ2-1; TRBD1 agrees at 10 bases. The V gene's germline CDR1 is MNHEY and CDR2 SMNVEV (reference sequence). The CDR3 spans 13 residues. J lost 9 bases, V lost 6 bases, and 5 bases had no gene match. Here the CDR3 DNA reads TGTGCCAGCAGGGGACAGGGGTGGGGTGAGCAGTTCTTC. This gives the protein CASRGQGWGEQFF.

V gene TRBV15 combines with J gene TRBJ2-1; TRBD2 aligns across 12 bases. The CDR3 is 17 residues long. Germline CDR1 and CDR2: LNHNV and YYDKDF (reference sequence). J gave up 7 bases and V 3 bases, and 10 bases lay outside the gene matches. CDR3 nucleotides: TGTGCCACCAGCAGGTACCGGACTAGCGGGATGGAAAATGAGCAGTTCTTC. Protein product: CATSRYRTSGMENEQFF.

The V gene is TRBV29-1, the J gene TRBJ2-2; no clear D. Germline CDR1 and CDR2: SQVTM and ANQGSEA. CDR3 length: 14 amino acids. V was clipped by 4 bases and J by 1 base, with 10 bases between them. The CDR3 bases are TGCAGCGTTGTGCTACAGATGAACACCGGGGAGCTGTTTTTT. It translates to CSVVLQMNTGELFF.

The V and J genes are TRBV5-4 and TRBJ2-7; 10 bases line up with TRBD1. The trim removed 4 bases at V and 6 bases at J, leaving 7 bases unmatched. The CDR3 extends over 14 amino acids. CDR1 and CDR2 from the germline V gene are SGHNT and YYREEE (reference sequence). CDR3 DNA sequence: TGTGCCAGCAGCCCGGGGACAGGGGCGGCCGAGCAGTACTTC. This sequence encodes CASSPGTGAAEQYF.

The chain uses TRBV29-1 and TRBJ1-1; D perhaps matches TRBD1 (6 bases). V was cut by 4 bases and J by 1 base, with 16 bases left in between. Per the germline V gene, CDR1 is SQVTM and CDR2 is ANQGSEA. The CDR3 runs to 15 residues. CDR3 nucleotide sequence: TGCAGCGTTGCTGTACAGGGAAGGCGGAACACTGAAGCTTTCTTT. It yields the protein CSVAVQGRRNTEAFF.

In this sample, this clone turned up a few times. The V call is TRBV29-1, the J call TRBJ2-7; D might be TRBD1 (6 bases). This CDR3 is built from 12 residues. CDR1 SQVTM and CDR2 ANQGSEA come from the germline V gene. V shed 5 bases and J shed 2 bases, with 10 bases lying between them. CDR3 sequence: CSVRQGTYEQYF. CDR3 DNA: TGCAGCGTTCGGCAGGGGACCTACGAGCAGTACTTC.

The genes are TRBV2 and TRBJ1-5; D gene uncertain. The V and J ends lost 3 bases and 0 bases respectively, with 6 bases between them. CDR3 length: 14 amino acids. From germline, CDR1 is SNHLY and CDR2 FYNNEI. The CDR3 loop reads CASSDLVSNQPQHF. The CDR3 DNA is TGTGCCAGCAGTGATTTAGTTAGCAATCAGCCCCAGCATTTT.

A note on this clone: Within the sample, other DNA sequences also encode this same CDR3. The chain links TRBV2 to TRBJ1-1, with 9 positions matching TRBD1. Germline V gene sequence: CDR1 SNHLY, CDR2 FYNNEI. J gave up 1 base and V 6 bases, and 0 bases lay outside the gene matches. CDR3 length: 13 amino acids. For the CDR3, the DNA is TGTGCCAGCAGGGGACAGGGGAACACTGAAGCTTTCTTT. This codes for CASRGQGNTEAFF.

The chain uses TRBV6-5 and TRBJ2-7, with 9 positions matching TRBD1. The CDR3 loop spans 14 amino acids. Germline CDR1 and CDR2: MNHEY and SVGAGI. The J segment lost 3 bases and the V segment lost 2 bases, leaving 2 bases of the junction unmatched. CDR3 bases: TGTGCCAGCAGTTACCCGGGACAGGGCTACGAGCAGTACTTC. This sequence encodes CASSYPGQGYEQYF.

This clone turned up a few times. The chain uses TRBV30 and TRBJ2-1; D might be TRBD2 (6 bases). V was clipped by 5 bases and J by 16 bases, with 18 bases between them. The CDR3 length is 11 residues. Per germline, CDR1 GTSNPN and CDR2 SVGIG (reference sequence). CDR3 amino acids: CAWGASAGLFF. For the CDR3, the DNA is TGTGCCTGGGGTGCGTCCGCGGGATTATTCTTC.

The rearrangement links TRBV9 to TRBJ1-1; D is unresolved. Trimming removed 2 bases at V and 0 bases at J, with 5 bases between. Germline CDR1 and CDR2: SGDLS and YYNGEE. This CDR3 is 13 amino acids long. As DNA, the CDR3 is TGTGCCAGCAGCGTGGAGTTGAACACTGAAGCTTTCTTT. Encoded protein: CASSVELNTEAFF.

The rearrangement uses TRBV28 and TRBJ2-5; tentatively, D is TRBD2 (5 bases). CDR1 and CDR2 (germline): MDHEN, SYDVKM. The CDR3 sequence is 13 residues long. The V gene lost 5 bases and the J gene lost 0 bases, with 7 bases spanning the gap. Here the CDR3 DNA reads TGTGCCAGCAGTACCGGGGACCAAGAGACCCAGTACTTC. Translated: CASSTGDQETQYF.

V and J are TRBV9 and TRBJ2-2; 9 bases are a match to TRBD2. J gave up 3 bases and V 0 bases, and 6 bases lay outside the gene matches. CDR1 is SGDLS and CDR2 is YYNGEE in the germline V gene. The CDR3 sequence is 17 residues long. The CDR3: CASSVGVAGVDTGELFF. CDR3 coding DNA: TGTGCCAGCAGCGTAGGAGTAGCGGGAGTTGACACCGGGGAGCTGTTTTTT.

The chain uses TRBV11-2 and TRBJ2-2, with TRBD1 matching over 8 bases. Germline assignment: CDR1 SGHAT and CDR2 FQNNGV. Trimming took 9 bases from V and 0 from J; bases not matched to a gene: 3. The CDR3 is 14 residues long. The CDR3 DNA is TGTGCCAGTACCAGGGGGCCGAACACCGGGGAGCTGTTTTTT. This gives the protein CASTRGPNTGELFF.

The rearrangement links TRBV18 to TRBJ2-7, with 7 bases aligning to TRBD1. Germline CDR1 and CDR2: KGHSH and LQKENI. Losses at the gene ends were 3 bases for V and 5 bases for J; bases not matched to a gene: 7. CDR3 size: 14 residues. CDR3 DNA: TGTGCCAGCTCACCCCTCACAGGGGTTGACGAGCAGTACTTC. This encodes CASSPLTGVDEQYF.

This clone was detected a few times. The chain employs TRBV6-1 and TRBJ1-2; D not certain. The V gene lost 6 bases and the J gene lost 2 bases, with 10 bases spanning the gap. CDR1 MNHNS and CDR2 SASEGT come from the germline V gene. This CDR3 has 13 amino acids. The CDR3 nucleotides read TGTGCCAGCAGGAGCGGCAGGAACTATGGCTACACCTTC. It specifies CASRSGRNYGYTF.

This clone came up a few times. This chain links TRBV10-3 with TRBJ2-5; TRBD1 agrees at 9 bases. Germline CDR1 ENHRY, CDR2 SYGVKD. J was trimmed by 3 bases and V by 0 bases; bases with no gene match: 2. The CDR3 is made up of 15 amino acids. CDR3 in amino acids: CAISESGQGKETQYF. CDR3 DNA sequence: TGTGCCATCAGTGAGTCTGGACAGGGGAAAGAGACCCAGTACTTC.

A few counts support this clone. This sequence joins TRBV6-5 and TRBJ2-1, with no clear D. Trimming shortened V by 8 bases and J by 9 bases, and 11 bases separated the two germline ends. The CDR3 contains 11 residues. CDR1 is MNHEY and CDR2 is SVGAGI in the germline V gene. The CDR3 region is CASGHSIEQFF. The CDR3 region has the DNA TGTGCCAGCGGTCATAGCATTGAGCAGTTCTTC.

The rearrangement uses TRBV19 and TRBJ2-2; 7 bases agree with TRBD1. There are 13 residues in the CDR3. The germline V gene has CDR1 LNHDA and CDR2 SQIVND (reference sequence). Trimming took 8 bases from V and 0 from J; bases not matched to a gene: 0. CDR3 coding DNA: TGTGCCAGTGGGACAGCGAACACCGGGGAGCTGTTTTTT. Protein product: CASGTANTGELFF.

This clone was observed a handful of times. CDR3 in amino acids: CASSQDRASGRKQFF. In DNA, the CDR3 is TGCGCCAGCAGCCAAGATAGGGCTAGCGGGAGAAAGCAGTTCTTC. The chain carries TRBV4-3 and TRBJ2-1, with 10 bases fitting TRBD2. Trimming removed 0 bases from V and 11 bases from J; junction bases left unmatched: 7. The germline gives CDR1 LGHNA, CDR2 YSLEER. The CDR3 sequence is 15 residues long.

This clone came up a few times. The chain recombines TRBV19 with TRBJ2-1, with 7 bases identical to TRBD1. Trimming at V came to 6 bases and at J to 0 bases, leaving 2 bases not matched to a gene. This CDR3 is built from 14 residues. CDR1 is LNHDA, CDR2 SQIVND, per germline (reference sequence). CDR3 in amino acids: CASRAGGSYNEQFF. The DNA for the CDR3 is TGTGCCAGTAGAGCAGGGGGCTCCTACAATGAGCAGTTCTTC.

Here the CDR3 reads CAWRPRVRGTEAFF. The CDR3 DNA follows: TGTGCCTGGAGGCCCAGGGTGCGGGGCACTGAAGCTTTCTTT. The chain joins TRBV30 to TRBJ1-1, with a tentative D call TRBD1 (5 bases). CDR3 length: 14 residues. Germline V gives CDR1 GTSNPN, CDR2 SVGIG (reference sequence). Trimming left V 3 bases short and J 4 bases short, with 15 bases between.

This clone has just a few counts. The rearrangement joins TRBV7-8 to TRBJ2-1; perhaps TRBD1 as D (8 bases). Trimming removed 5 bases from V and 3 bases from J, with 14 bases in between. The CDR3 totals 15 residues. CDR1 and CDR2 from the germline V gene are SGHVS and FQNEAQ. The CDR3 DNA sequence: TGTGCCAGCAGCCAGGGGGCGGGGGTCTACAATGAGCAGTTCTTC. Protein product: CASSQGAGVYNEQFF.

The chain has TRBV29-1 and TRBJ1-1, with D possibly TRBD1 on 6 matching bases. The CDR3 is 19 residues long. Germline V lookup: CDR1 SQVTM, CDR2 ANQGSEA. V was pared by 0 bases and J by 4 bases, with 27 bases between. In nucleotides, the CDR3 is TGCAGCGTTGAAGATCTAATCGGTACGATGGGGTTAGGGGGCACTGAAGCTTTCTTT. Its translation: CSVEDLIGTMGLGGTEAFF.

This chain connects TRBV5-4 to TRBJ2-1; 13 bases map to TRBD2. The CDR3 is 16 amino acids. CDR1 is SGHNT, CDR2 YYREEE, per germline (reference sequence). V was pared by 0 bases and J by 7 bases, with 4 bases of the junction left unmatched. The CDR3 coding sequence is TGTGCCAGCAGCTTGGGTGGGACTAGCGGGAAGAATGAGCAGTTCTTC. Translation: CASSLGGTSGKNEQFF.

In this sample, this clone turned up a few times. The chain carries TRBV2 and TRBJ2-7; weak D call: TRBD2 (6 bases). V lost 7 bases, J lost 2 bases, and 15 bases lay in between. CDR1 is SNHLY and CDR2 is FYNNEI in the germline V gene. The CDR3 is 14 residues long. In nucleotides, the CDR3 is TGTGCCAGCACCCCCCCAGGGAGGACCTACGAGCAGTACTTC. It yields the protein CASTPPGRTYEQYF.

This clone has just a few counts. The CDR3 protein is CASSMTSVQYNEQFF. The CDR3 coding sequence is TGTGCCAGTAGTATGACTAGCGTCCAATACAATGAGCAGTTCTTC. This sequence joins TRBV19 and TRBJ2-1; 8 bases are shared with TRBD2. CDR3 size: 15 residues. Germline V lookup: CDR1 LNHDA, CDR2 SQIVND (reference sequence). V was pared by 3 bases and J by 4 bases, with 5 bases of the junction left unmatched.